This T cell receptor beta chain was recovered during a study of blood T cell repertoires in COVID-19. Study overall: Both acute and convalescent COVID-19 samples were obtained from the United States, Italy and Spain. Sources were T cells, B-cell-depleted T cells, or PBMCs; the material itself was cDNA or gDNA.

Authors' processing steps: Estimated nucleated cell counts came from reference gene primer amplification. This table comes from immunoSEQ multiplex PCR, and its TCRdb copy is limited to in-frame clones, with some not included. The V and J calls and the clone size are those of that table, but D and trimming were determined from the DNA. The data contain roughly 440,000 clones, around 88% of them singletons. Germline V gene lookup returns CDR1 MDHEN and CDR2 SYDVKM. The V end lost 1 base, the J end lost 2 bases, and 12 bases lay between the germline ends. The CDR3 is 16 residues long. Seattle cases were enrolled at active infection and followed longitudinally.

The V and J genes are TRBV28 and TRBJ1-5, with D tentatively TRBD1 (6 bases). This TCR came from a woman aged 50 to 60 with COVID-19, enrolled during active disease. Source material: peripheral blood. CDR3: CASSLLAGAGNQPQHF. In DNA form, the CDR3 reads TGTGCCAGCAGTTTATTGGCAGGGGCAGGCAATCAGCCCCAGCATTTT.